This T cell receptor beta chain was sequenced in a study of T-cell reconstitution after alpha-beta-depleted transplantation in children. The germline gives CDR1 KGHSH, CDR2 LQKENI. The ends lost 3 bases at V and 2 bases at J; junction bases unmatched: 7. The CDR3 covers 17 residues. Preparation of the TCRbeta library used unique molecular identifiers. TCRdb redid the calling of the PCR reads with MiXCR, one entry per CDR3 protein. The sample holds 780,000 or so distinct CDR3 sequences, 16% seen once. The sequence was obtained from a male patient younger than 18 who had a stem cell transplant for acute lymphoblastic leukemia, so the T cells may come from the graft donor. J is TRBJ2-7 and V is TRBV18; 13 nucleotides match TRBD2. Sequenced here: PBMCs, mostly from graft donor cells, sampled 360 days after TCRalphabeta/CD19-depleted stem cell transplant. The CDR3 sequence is CASSPGTSGVLAYEQYF. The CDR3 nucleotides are TGTGCCAGCTCACCGGGGACTAGCGGGGTCTTAGCCTACGAGCAGTACTTC.